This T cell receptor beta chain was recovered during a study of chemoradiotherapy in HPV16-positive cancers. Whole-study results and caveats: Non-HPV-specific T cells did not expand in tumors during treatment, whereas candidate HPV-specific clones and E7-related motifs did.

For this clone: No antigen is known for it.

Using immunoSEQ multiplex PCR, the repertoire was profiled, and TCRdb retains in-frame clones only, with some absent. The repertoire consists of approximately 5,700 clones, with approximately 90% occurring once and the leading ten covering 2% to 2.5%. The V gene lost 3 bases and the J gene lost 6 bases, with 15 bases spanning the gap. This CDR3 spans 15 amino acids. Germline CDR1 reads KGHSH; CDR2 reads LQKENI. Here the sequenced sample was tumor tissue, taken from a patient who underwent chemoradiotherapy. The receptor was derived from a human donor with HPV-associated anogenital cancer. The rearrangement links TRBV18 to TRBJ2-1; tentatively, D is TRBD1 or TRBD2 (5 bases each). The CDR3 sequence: CASSPVGTRANEQFF. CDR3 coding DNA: TGTGCCAGCTCACCGGTCGGGACCCGCGCCAATGAGCAGTTCTTC. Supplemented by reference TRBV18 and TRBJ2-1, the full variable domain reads NAGVMQNPRHLVRRRGQEARLRCSPMKGHSHVYWYRQLPEEGLKFMVYLQKENIIDESGMPKERFSAEFPKEGPSILRIQQVVRGDSAAYFCASSPVGTRANEQFFGPGTRLTVL.